The following is a T cell receptor beta chain sequence with its context. Its cognate antigen is unknown. This sample is drawn from a study of cytomegalovirus exposure and HLA in healthy donors. The PCR made use of 60 Vbeta and 13 Jbeta primers. This table comes from immunoSEQ multiplex PCR, and its TCRdb copy is limited to in-frame clones, with some not included. Among 140,000 to 150,000 clones listed, approximately 82% were seen once. The study, taken as a whole, reports: HLA restriction was apparent for most CMV-associated TCR beta chains in a later analysis. The study listed 150 to 200 cytomegalovirus-associated TCR beta chains.

CDR1 and CDR2 (germline): MNHEY, SMNVEV (reference sequence). CDR3 length equals 17 residues. With V trimmed by 2 bases and J by 3 bases, 6 bases remained unmatched. The sequence derives from an older woman in good health and CMV-seropositive. V usage is TRBV27 and J usage is TRBJ2-1; 11 bases are a match to TRBD2. Material: PBMCs. CDR3 in DNA: TGTGCCAGCAGTTTAGAGGCTCTAGCGGGAGGCTACAATGAGCAGTTCTTC. Its translation is CASSLEALAGGYNEQFF.